These 27 T cell receptor beta chains originate from one sample sequenced in a study of CD8 T cells in ankylosing spondylitis. General study results and limits: Blood of patients with ankylosing spondylitis appeared to be characterized by a TCR beta motif of several highly homologous variants.

These receptors have no identified antigens. TCRdb re-called the 5' RACE reads through MiXCR, storing one row per CDR3 protein. The repertoire holds over 700,000 distinct CDR3 sequences, with around a fifth as singletons. The sample taken for sequencing was blood, either unsorted or a sorted T cell fraction (not recorded which). Receptors were obtained from a male donor with ankylosing spondylitis.

The sample holds a few counts of this clonotype. The chain has TRBV4-1 and TRBJ1-2; D is perhaps TRBD1 (6 bases). Germline lookup yields CDR1 MGHRA and CDR2 YSYEKL. The germline V and J ends were trimmed by 1 base and 2 bases, with 8 bases remaining between them. The CDR3 contains 14 residues. The CDR3 nucleotides are TGCGCCAGCAGCCAAGTCGACAGGAACTATGGCTACACCTTC. Its protein is CASSQVDRNYGYTF.

Here the CDR3 DNA reads TGTGCCAGCAGCTTATCGTTCGGCCGAAGGGATCAAGAGACCCAGTACTTC. Protein sequence: CASSLSFGRRDQETQYF. The V and J genes are TRBV13 and TRBJ2-5; D unclear. This CDR3 is built from 17 residues. The V end lost 2 bases, the J end lost 2 bases, and 18 bases lay between the germline ends. CDR1 is PRHDT and CDR2 is FYEKMQ in the germline V gene (reference sequence). Combining the CDR3 with reference TRBV13 and TRBJ2-5 gives the whole variable domain AAGVIQSPRHLIKEKRETATLKCYPIPRHDTVYWYQQGPGQDPQFLISFYEKMQSDKGSIPDRFSAQQFSDYHSELNMSSLELGDSALYFCASSLSFGRRDQETQYFGPGTRLLVL.

A few counts support this clonotype. This sequence joins TRBV5-1 and TRBJ2-5, with D unclear. Per the germline V gene, CDR1 is SGHRS and CDR2 is YFSETQ. The CDR3 runs to 14 residues. V lost 0 bases and J 5 bases, leaving 11 bases between the germline ends. The CDR3 here is CASSLAPNLETQYF. In DNA, the CDR3 is TGCGCCAGCAGCTTGGCTCCCAACCTGGAGACCCAGTACTTC. The complete variable domain, with remaining parts taken from reference TRBV5-1 and TRBJ2-5, reads KAGVTQTPRYLIKTRGQQVTLSCSPISGHRSVSWYQQTPGQGLQFLFEYFSETQRNKGNFPGRFSGRQFSNSRSEMNVSTLELGDSALYLCASSLAPNLETQYFGPGTRLLVL.

This rearrangement joins TRBV12-3 or TRBV12-4 to TRBJ2-5; the match to TRBD1 covers 9 bases. V was clipped by 7 bases and J by 5 bases; unmatched bases: 8. The CDR3 is 14 amino acids. CDR3 nucleotide sequence: TGTGCCAGCAATTCAAGGACAGGGGATGAGACCCAGTACTTC. Translated, it gives CASNSRTGDETQYF.

This clonotype was seen at least ten times. The chain uses TRBV5-1 and TRBJ1-5, with D tentatively TRBD1 (5 bases). V was pared by 0 bases and J by 5 bases, with 6 bases between. CDR3 length: 13 residues. CDR1 is SGHRS and CDR2 is YFSETQ in the germline V gene. The CDR3 DNA is TGCGCCAGCAGCTTGGGAGGGGATCAGCCCCAGCATTTT. This encodes CASSLGGDQPQHF.

The table lists this clonotype with a few counts. The chain uses TRBV5-1 and TRBJ1-2; 7 nucleotides align to TRBD1. V was clipped by 4 bases and J by 6 bases; unmatched bases: 15. Per the germline V gene, CDR1 is SGHRS and CDR2 is YFSETQ. This CDR3 is built from 16 residues. CDR3 sequence reads: CASSPQGGDSWNGYTF. The CDR3 DNA is TGCGCCAGCAGCCCCCAGGGAGGGGACAGTTGGAATGGCTACACCTTC.

This clonotype has a handful of counts. The J gene is TRBJ2-7, the V gene TRBV20-1; no clear D. Germline lookup yields CDR1 DFQATT and CDR2 SNEGSKA (reference sequence). The length of the CDR3 is 12 residues. V was cut by 1 base and J by 0 bases, with 4 bases left in between. CDR3: CSARGFSYEQYF. CDR3 DNA sequence: TGCAGTGCTAGAGGGTTCTCCTACGAGCAGTACTTC.

Only a few counts were recorded for this clonotype. The chain joins TRBV9 to TRBJ2-7; the match to TRBD2 covers 8 bases. The germline CDR1 and CDR2 sequences are SGDLS and YYNGEE. CDR3 size: 15 residues. The J segment lost 2 bases and the V segment lost 2 bases, leaving 6 bases of the junction unmatched. The CDR3: CASSVEAGAPYEQYF. The DNA for the CDR3 is TGTGCCAGCAGCGTCGAAGCGGGAGCCCCCTACGAGCAGTACTTC.

A few counts support this clonotype. The gene calls are TRBV6-1 and TRBJ1-5; 8 bases are shared with TRBD1. The CDR3 totals 15 residues. In germline, CDR1 is MNHNS, CDR2 SASEGT. J gave up 8 bases and V 2 bases, and 8 bases lay outside the gene matches. The CDR3 here is CASSELTGGGEPQHF. The CDR3 nucleotides are TGTGCCAGCAGTGAACTAACAGGGGGAGGAGAGCCCCAGCATTTT.

The V and J genes are TRBV4-1 and TRBJ2-7; TRBD2 agrees at 14 bases. J was trimmed by 5 bases and V by 8 bases; bases with no gene match: 2. This CDR3 spans 13 amino acids. From germline, CDR1 is MGHRA and CDR2 YSYEKL. CDR3 residues: CASGGLAGDEQYF. The DNA for the CDR3 is TGCGCCAGCGGGGGACTAGCGGGGGACGAGCAGTACTTC.

This clonotype turned up a few times. The chain couples TRBV12-3 or TRBV12-4 to TRBJ2-3; TRBD2 matches at 16 bases. This CDR3 spans 16 amino acids. J gave up 7 bases and V 7 bases, and 8 bases lay outside the gene matches. The CDR3 DNA is TGTGCCAGCACCCTCCCGGGACTAGCGGGAGGGAATACGCAGTATTTT. It is translated as CASTLPGLAGGNTQYF.

A few counts support this clonotype. This chain uses TRBV2 with TRBJ1-1, with a possible D match to TRBD1 (5 bases). Germline V gene data show CDR1 as SNHLY and CDR2 as FYNNEI. V lost 7 bases and J 2 bases, leaving 17 bases between the germline ends. This CDR3 contains 15 residues. The CDR3 coding sequence is TGTGCCAGCACTCCCCGGGGGGTCCGTAACACTGAAGCTTTCTTT. Translated, it gives CASTPRGVRNTEAFF.

This chain uses TRBV29-1 with TRBJ2-1; 14 bases match TRBD2. In germline, CDR1 is SQVTM, CDR2 ANQGSEA. Trimming cost V 3 bases and J 0 bases; bases outside gene matches: 7. The CDR3 is made up of 18 amino acids. The CDR3: CSVDGLAGGSSSYNEQFF. The CDR3 DNA reads TGCAGCGTTGACGGACTAGCGGGAGGCTCCTCCTCCTACAATGAGCAGTTCTTC.

This clonotype was counted between two and nine times. V gene TRBV12-3 or TRBV12-4 combines with J gene TRBJ2-1; D uncertain. The CDR3 length is 15 residues. With 1 base removed from V and 4 bases from J, the gap between germline ends came to 11 bases. DNA for the CDR3: TGTGCCAGCAGTTTAGAACTTTCTCGTTACAATGAGCAGTTCTTC. Its translation: CASSLELSRYNEQFF.

The CDR3 spells CASSLFREATDTQYF. CDR3 bases: TGTGCCAGCAGCTTATTCAGGGAGGCCACAGATACGCAGTATTTT. The V gene is TRBV7-9, the J gene TRBJ2-3; maybe TRBD2 (6 bases). The germline gives CDR1 SEHNR, CDR2 FQNEAQ (reference sequence). The V gene lost 2 bases and the J gene lost 2 bases, with 11 bases spanning the gap. The CDR3 totals 15 residues.

This clonotype was found once. This chain joins TRBV2 and TRBJ2-3; D gene uncertain. This CDR3 has 12 amino acids. With 7 bases removed from V and 6 bases from J, the gap between germline ends came to 11 bases. Germline V gives CDR1 SNHLY, CDR2 FYNNEI. CDR3 sequence reads: CASNSERDTQYF. The CDR3 nucleotides are TGTGCCAGCAACTCCGAGAGGGATACGCAGTATTTT.

This rearrangement joins TRBV5-1 to TRBJ2-1; unclear D gene. The CDR3 has 15 amino acids. Trimming left V 3 bases short and J 2 bases short, with 12 bases between. CDR1 is SGHRS, CDR2 YFSETQ, per germline. CDR3 sequence reads: CASSSGRSTYNEQFF. In nucleotides, the CDR3 is TGCGCCAGCAGCTCTGGGCGCTCGACCTACAATGAGCAGTTCTTC.

This clonotype was seen only a few times. V gene TRBV5-1 combines with J gene TRBJ2-3; D possibly corresponds to TRBD2 (6 bases). The CDR3 runs to 14 residues. V was pared by 8 bases and J by 0 bases, with 13 bases between. The germline gives CDR1 SGHRS, CDR2 YFSETQ. The CDR3 region has the DNA TGCGCCAGTCATCCCGGGGGTAGCACAGATACGCAGTATTTT. Protein: CASHPGGSTDTQYF.

J is TRBJ1-2 and V is TRBV6-1, with D unresolved. Germline V lookup: CDR1 MNHNS, CDR2 SASEGT. V dropped 5 bases and J dropped 5 bases, with 15 bases sitting between them. There are 14 residues in the CDR3. The CDR3 DNA reads TGTGCCAGCAGTCCCCGGGCCCCCGGATATGGCTACACCTTC. Its protein product is CASSPRAPGYGYTF.

The chain carries TRBV5-1 and TRBJ1-2, with D perhaps TRBD1 (5 bases). V was cut by 4 bases and J by 6 bases, with 19 bases left in between. The CDR3 has 15 amino acids. In germline, CDR1 is SGHRS, CDR2 YFSETQ. The CDR3 coding sequence is TGCGCCAGCAGCCCACCGGTGGGGGGACTCAATGGCTACACCTTC. Amino acid sequence: CASSPPVGGLNGYTF.

The CDR3 nucleotides read TGCAGCGTTGTTGTTCAGGGAGATACGCAGTATTTT. As protein: CSVVVQGDTQYF. The V and J genes are TRBV29-1 and TRBJ2-3; D may be TRBD1 (5 bases). Germline loops: CDR1 SQVTM, CDR2 ANQGSEA. The CDR3 has 12 residues. V lost 4 bases and J 5 bases, leaving 10 bases between the germline ends.

The V gene is TRBV12-3 or TRBV12-4, the J gene TRBJ2-5; tentatively, D is TRBD1 or TRBD2 (6 bases each). This CDR3 is 16 amino acids long. Trimming stripped 3 bases from V and 5 bases from J, with 19 bases between. Here the CDR3 reads CASSFRVGGAWETQYF. CDR3 DNA: TGTGCCAGCAGTTTTAGGGTCGGGGGCGCGTGGGAGACCCAGTACTTC.

This chain connects TRBV7-9 to TRBJ2-3; D is ambiguous. CDR3 length equals 13 residues. Germline V gene lookup returns CDR1 SEHNR and CDR2 FQNEAQ (reference sequence). The germline V and J ends were trimmed by 10 bases and 2 bases, with 13 bases remaining between them. The CDR3: CATRRTTTDTQYF. Written as DNA, the CDR3 is TGTGCCACCAGGCGGACGACCACAGATACGCAGTATTTT.

The genes are TRBV11-2 and TRBJ1-4; no reliable D call. Per the germline V gene, CDR1 is SGHAT and CDR2 is FQNNGV. The length of the CDR3 is 13 residues. Trimming removed 3 bases from V and 12 bases from J, with 14 bases in between. As DNA, the CDR3 is TGTGCCAGCAGCTTTATGTGGCGGGAGGAACTGTTTTTT. Translated: CASSFMWREELFF.

The V gene is TRBV20-1, the J gene TRBJ2-1; a possible D gene is TRBD2 (7 bases). The germline V gene has CDR1 DFQATT and CDR2 SNEGSKA (reference sequence). The CDR3 runs to 15 residues. V was trimmed by 1 base and J by 7 bases, leaving 17 bases between them. CDR3 loop: CSARGGGGRGNEQFF. The CDR3 DNA follows: TGCAGTGCTAGAGGTGGGGGCGGGAGAGGAAATGAGCAGTTCTTC.

This clonotype was seen more than once but under ten times. CDR3 sequence reads: CATSDSAGTSGRGQFF. DNA of the CDR3: TGTGCCACCAGTGATTCCGCCGGGACTAGCGGGAGGGGGCAGTTCTTC. The gene calls are TRBV24-1 and TRBJ2-1, with TRBD2 identical over 16 bases. V lost 2 bases, J lost 12 bases, and 6 bases stayed unmatched. Germline-derived CDR1 and CDR2 are KGHDR and SFDVKD. CDR3 size: 16 residues.

This clonotype showed up just a few times. The rearrangement uses TRBV15 and TRBJ2-1; TRBD1 agrees at 11 bases. This CDR3 region has 14 residues. From germline, CDR1 is LNHNV and CDR2 YYDKDF (reference sequence). V dropped 5 bases and J dropped 7; count of bases not matched to a gene: 4. The CDR3 region has the DNA TGTGCCACCAGCTGGGGGACAGGGGGGAATGAGCAGTTCTTC. Translation gives CATSWGTGGNEQFF. The full variable domain, its missing parts supplied by reference TRBV15 and TRBJ2-1, is DAMVIQNPRYQVTQFGKPVTLSCSQTLNHNVMYWYQQKSSQAPKLLFHYYDKDFNNEADTPDNFQSRRPNTSFCFLDIRSPGLGDTAMYLCATSWGTGGNEQFFGPGTRLTVL.